A selection of T cell receptor beta chains follows, all from one sample in a study of OX40 agonist ivuxolimab in advanced cancers. This table comes from immunoSEQ multiplex PCR, and its TCRdb copy is limited to in-frame clones, with some not included. Among roughly 56,000 clones listed, roughly 80% were seen once. This sample comprised CD4+ or CD8+ T cells sorted from blood, obtained in a trial of the OX40 agonist ivuxolimab. Source of these receptors: an adult with an advanced solid tumor such as melanoma, head and neck, liver or kidney cancer. Both conserved end residues are part of each CDR3. The order of the fields is clone size, V gene, J gene, D gene, CDR3 protein, CDR3 DNA. A D gene is named only where the DNA matches it firmly. Clone size is stated in some rows and not others, as once, few, many or a class when expanded.

clone size: -
V gene: TRBV18
J gene: TRBJ2-5
D gene: TRBD2
CDR3 protein: CASSPMGGGPQETQYF
CDR3 DNA: TGTGCCAGCTCACCCATGGGCGGGGGGCCCCAAGAGACCCAGTACTTC

clone size: -
V gene: TRBV19
J gene: TRBJ2-7
D gene: -
CDR3 protein: CASTSTGYEQYF
CDR3 DNA: TGTGCCAGTACCTCAACAGGCTACGAGCAGTACTTC

clone size: -
V gene: TRBV6-6
J gene: TRBJ1-5
D gene: TRBD1
CDR3 protein: CASSPGSGGRQPQHF
CDR3 DNA: TGTGCCAGCAGTCCGGGTTCAGGGGGCAGGCAGCCCCAGCATTTT

clone size: -
V gene: TRBV19
J gene: TRBJ2-7
D gene: TRBD1
CDR3 protein: CASSRTGTVGEQYF
CDR3 DNA: TGTGCCAGTAGTAGGACAGGGACGGTAGGCGAGCAGTACTTC

clone size: -
V gene: TRBV25-1
J gene: TRBJ2-5
D gene: -
CDR3 protein: CASSEYKEGKETQYF
CDR3 DNA: TGTGCCAGCAGTGAATATAAGGAGGGGAAAGAGACCCAGTACTTC

clone size: -
V gene: TRBV5-6
J gene: TRBJ1-5
D gene: -
CDR3 protein: CASSLYTGNSNQPQHF
CDR3 DNA: TGTGCCAGCAGCTTGTATACAGGGAATAGCAATCAGCCCCAGCATTTT

clone size: few
V gene: TRBV7-8
J gene: TRBJ2-3
D gene: TRBD2
CDR3 protein: CASSGLVTDTQYF
CDR3 DNA: TGTGCCAGCAGCGGACTAGTCACAGATACGCAGTATTTT

clone size: few
V gene: TRBV5-1
J gene: TRBJ2-5
D gene: TRBD2
CDR3 protein: CASSLAGRSGGYQETQYF
CDR3 DNA: TGCGCCAGCAGCTTGGCTGGGAGGAGCGGGGGTTACCAAGAGACCCAGTACTTC

clone size: -
V gene: TRBV12-5
J gene: TRBJ2-2
D gene: TRBD2
CDR3 protein: CASGKMGGSGELFF
CDR3 DNA: TGTGCTAGTGGTAAAATGGGGGGGTCCGGGGAGCTGTTTTTT

clone size: -
V gene: TRBV18
J gene: TRBJ1-1
D gene: -
CDR3 protein: CASSRDRPTEAFF
CDR3 DNA: TGTGCCAGCTCACGAGACAGGCCGACTGAAGCTTTCTTT

clone size: once
V gene: TRBV11-1
J gene: TRBJ1-1
D gene: -
CDR3 protein: CASSLGPNTEAFF
CDR3 DNA: TGTGCCAGCAGCTTAGGGCCGAACACTGAAGCTTTCTTT

clone size: -
V gene: TRBV5-4
J gene: TRBJ2-3
D gene: -
CDR3 protein: CASSFGTPTDTQYF
CDR3 DNA: TGTGCCAGCAGCTTCGGGACTCCCACAGATACGCAGTATTTT

clone size: -
V gene: TRBV19
J gene: TRBJ1-1
D gene: -
CDR3 protein: CASSIAGQFPFLNTEAFF
CDR3 DNA: TGTGCCAGTAGTATAGCGGGGCAGTTTCCATTTTTGAACACTGAAGCTTTCTTT

clone size: few
V gene: TRBV7-2
J gene: TRBJ2-3
D gene: TRBD2
CDR3 protein: CASSYLGSRGGVTDTQYF
CDR3 DNA: TGTGCCAGCAGCTACCTAGGGTCCCGGGGGGGGGTCACAGATACGCAGTATTTT

clone size: -
V gene: TRBV19
J gene: TRBJ2-1
D gene: -
CDR3 protein: CASSPEVAGSHNEQFF
CDR3 DNA: TGTGCCAGTAGTCCAGAAGTGGCAGGGTCCCACAATGAGCAGTTCTTC

clone size: -
V gene: TRBV9
J gene: TRBJ1-4
D gene: -
CDR3 protein: CASSVARDGRDRRNEKLFF
CDR3 DNA: TGTGCCAGCAGCGTAGCCCGTGATGGGAGGGACCGGCGAAATGAAAAACTGTTTTTT

clone size: -
V gene: TRBV7-3
J gene: TRBJ2-2
D gene: -
CDR3 protein: CASSFGRTTGELFF
CDR3 DNA: TGTGCCAGCAGCTTTGGCAGAACCACCGGGGAGCTGTTTTTT

clone size: -
V gene: TRBV2
J gene: TRBJ2-6
D gene: TRBD2
CDR3 protein: CASSGTGGTNVLTF
CDR3 DNA: TGTGCCAGCAGTGGGACGGGGGGAACCAACGTCCTGACTTTC

clone size: once
V gene: TRBV6-5
J gene: TRBJ1-4
D gene: TRBD1
CDR3 protein: CASSSDRVGEKLFF
CDR3 DNA: TGTGCCAGCAGTTCCGACAGGGTCGGGGAAAAACTGTTTTTT

clone size: -
V gene: TRBV7-2
J gene: TRBJ2-1
D gene: -
CDR3 protein: CASSSDIDLGNNEQFF
CDR3 DNA: TGTGCCAGCAGCTCGGACATTGACCTAGGAAACAATGAGCAGTTCTTC

clone size: -
V gene: TRBV5-1
J gene: TRBJ2-3
D gene: -
CDR3 protein: CASSLAGERAQYF
CDR3 DNA: TGCGCCAGCAGCTTGGCGGGGGAAAGAGCGCAGTATTTT

clone size: -
V gene: TRBV7-3
J gene: TRBJ1-1
D gene: -
CDR3 protein: CASSSGPAMNTEAFF
CDR3 DNA: TGTGCCAGCAGCTCCGGACCAGCTATGAACACTGAAGCTTTCTTT

clone size: -
V gene: TRBV7-2
J gene: TRBJ2-5
D gene: TRBD2
CDR3 protein: CASSFQAGGQETQYF
CDR3 DNA: TGTGCCAGCAGCTTCCAAGCGGGGGGGCAAGAGACCCAGTACTTC

clone size: -
V gene: TRBV4-2
J gene: TRBJ2-7
D gene: -
CDR3 protein: CASSQDLSPRYEQYF
CDR3 DNA: TGTGCCAGCAGCCAAGATCTCAGCCCCCGGTACGAGCAGTACTTC

clone size: few
V gene: TRBV6-5
J gene: TRBJ1-1
D gene: -
CDR3 protein: CASSPPQGTEAFF
CDR3 DNA: TGTGCCAGCAGTCCACCCCAGGGAACTGAAGCTTTCTTT

clone size: few
V gene: TRBV11-1
J gene: TRBJ1-2
D gene: TRBD1
CDR3 protein: CASSLGDRPYGYTF
CDR3 DNA: TGTGCCAGCAGCTTAGGGGACAGACCGTATGGCTACACCTTC

clone size: -
V gene: TRBV6-5
J gene: TRBJ2-7
D gene: -
CDR3 protein: CASHGGQYREQYF
CDR3 DNA: TGTGCCAGCCACGGGGGGCAATACCGCGAGCAGTACTTC

clone size: -
V gene: TRBV9
J gene: TRBJ2-3
D gene: -
CDR3 protein: CASSPRGGVPSTDTQYF
CDR3 DNA: TGTGCCAGCAGCCCGAGGGGGGGGGTGCCAAGCACAGATACGCAGTATTTT

clone size: -
V gene: TRBV7-3
J gene: TRBJ2-1
D gene: -
CDR3 protein: CASGGSSYNEQFF
CDR3 DNA: TGTGCCAGCGGCGGTAGCTCCTACAATGAGCAGTTCTTC

clone size: medium-sized
V gene: TRBV5-8
J gene: TRBJ2-5
D gene: -
CDR3 protein: CASSLTGTGLFIETQYF
CDR3 DNA: TGTGCCAGCAGCCTCACCGGGACTGGTCTTTTTATTGAGACCCAGTACTTC

clone size: -
V gene: TRBV5-6
J gene: TRBJ1-5
D gene: -
CDR3 protein: CASSVNRGGYRNQPQHF
CDR3 DNA: TGTGCCAGCAGCGTCAACCGGGGGGGATATAGGAATCAGCCCCAGCATTTT

clone size: -
V gene: TRBV19
J gene: TRBJ1-6
D gene: TRBD1
CDR3 protein: CASAWTGRVGEGSPLHF
CDR3 DNA: TGTGCCAGCGCATGGACAGGAAGAGTCGGAGAGGGTTCACCCCTCCACTTT

clone size: few
V gene: TRBV27
J gene: TRBJ2-7
D gene: -
CDR3 protein: CASSLTPRSYEQYF
CDR3 DNA: TGTGCCAGCAGTTTAACCCCGAGGTCCTACGAGCAGTACTTC

clone size: -
V gene: TRBV6-1
J gene: TRBJ1-1
D gene: -
CDR3 protein: CAISEAPNTEAFF
CDR3 DNA: TGTGCCATCAGTGAGGCCCCTAACACTGAAGCTTTCTTT

clone size: once
V gene: TRBV10-3
J gene: TRBJ1-5
D gene: -
CDR3 protein: CAISDTGWNQPQHF
CDR3 DNA: TGTGCCATCAGTGACACAGGGTGGAATCAGCCCCAGCATTTT

clone size: -
V gene: TRBV4-2
J gene: TRBJ1-1
D gene: -
CDR3 protein: CASSQDPKGAFF
CDR3 DNA: TGTGCCAGCAGCCAAGACCCCAAGGGGGCTTTCTTT

clone size: -
V gene: TRBV27
J gene: TRBJ1-5
D gene: TRBD1
CDR3 protein: CASSRRTTGIWNQPQHF
CDR3 DNA: TGTGCCAGCAGTCGCCGGACGACAGGGATTTGGAATCAGCCCCAGCATTTT

clone size: -
V gene: TRBV21-1
J gene: TRBJ1-4
D gene: -
CDR3 protein: CASSPQGQGAGKLFF
CDR3 DNA: TGTGCCAGCAGCCCCCAGGGACAGGGGGCGGGGAAACTGTTTTTT

clone size: -
V gene: TRBV7-9
J gene: TRBJ1-1
D gene: TRBD1
CDR3 protein: CASSLTGADTEAFF
CDR3 DNA: TGTGCCAGCAGCCTCACAGGGGCGGACACTGAAGCTTTCTTT

clone size: -
V gene: TRBV18
J gene: TRBJ1-1
D gene: -
CDR3 protein: CASSRDQVTANTEAFF
CDR3 DNA: TGTGCCAGCTCACGGGACCAAGTGACAGCGAACACTGAAGCTTTCTTT

clone size: -
V gene: TRBV7-2
J gene: TRBJ2-5
D gene: TRBD1
CDR3 protein: CASSLSAGGETQYF
CDR3 DNA: TGTGCCAGCAGCTTATCCGCAGGGGGAGAGACCCAGTACTTC

clone size: -
V gene: TRBV21-1
J gene: TRBJ2-5
D gene: -
CDR3 protein: CASSKVDGPAQETQYF
CDR3 DNA: TGTGCCAGCAGCAAAGTGGACGGGCCGGCGCAAGAGACCCAGTACTTC